What follows is one T cell receptor (beta chain) and its context. Its antigen is still unknown. This specimen comes from a study of OX40 agonist ivuxolimab in advanced cancers. Across the whole study: Averaging 60 years in age, with a range of about 23 to 79, the cohort was around 85% male. Study outcomes and limitations: At doses 0.1 to 3.0 mg/kg, CD4+ and CD8+ clones expanded.

Produced via immunoSEQ multiplex PCR; TCRdb's table is partial and in-frame only. The sample consists of around 78,000 clones, roughly 84% of them appearing once. Sequenced material: CD4+ or CD8+ T cells sorted from blood, taken in a trial of the OX40 agonist ivuxolimab. The sequence was obtained from an adult with an advanced solid tumor such as melanoma, head and neck, liver or kidney cancer.

CDR3 nucleotides: TGTGCCAGCAGCCCCACGGGGACCAGCGGCTACACCTTC. Translation gives CASSPTGTSGYTF. The gene calls are TRBV7-9 and TRBJ1-2; D may be TRBD1 (5 bases). This CDR3 has 13 residues. Germline-derived CDR1 and CDR2 are SEHNR and FQNEAQ (reference sequence). V was cut by 5 bases and J by 8 bases, with 15 bases left in between.